This entry concerns a single T cell receptor beta chain. Antigen: not known. The sample is drawn from a study of chemoradiotherapy in HPV16-positive cancers. Study-wide points: Only a couple of HPV16-positive patients supplied the functional HPV-specificity definition. HPV-responsive T-cell expansion during chemoradiotherapy was linked to improved recurrence-free survival in HPV16-positive patients. Candidate HPV-specific clones and E7-related TCR motifs grew in tumor during treatment.

Repeated repertoire sampling spanned the course of chemoradiotherapy. The CDR3 runs to 13 residues. Between the trimmed V and J ends, which lost 2 bases and 6 bases, there was a span of 9 bases. Germline CDR1 SGHTA, CDR2 FQGNSA. Profiling relied on immunoSEQ multiplex PCR, and the TCRdb table lists in-frame clones only, not all of them. The sample has 12,000 or so clones, over 75% seen once; the top ten hold approximately 2.5%. Here the sequenced sample was blood, taken from a patient who underwent chemoradiotherapy. The clonotype comes from a human donor with HPV-associated anogenital cancer. The chain has TRBV7-2 and TRBJ2-3; D is uncertain. CDR3 DNA sequence: TGTGCCAGCAGCTTAAGGAGAAAGGATACGCAGTATTTT. Protein: CASSLRRKDTQYF. Looking up the rest from reference TRBV7-2 and TRBJ2-3 gives the full variable domain: GAGVSQSPSNKVTEKGKDVELRCDPISGHTALYWYRQSLGQGLEFLIYFQGNSAPDKSGLPSDRFSAERTGGSVSTLTIQRTQQEDSAVYLCASSLRRKDTQYFGPGTRLTVL.